The 27 T cell receptor beta chains below were found in one sample sequenced in a study of cytomegalovirus exposure and HLA in healthy donors. Use of 60 Vbeta and 13 Jbeta primers characterized the PCR. Libraries were prepared by immunoSEQ multiplex PCR; TCRdb keeps only in-frame clonotypes and omits some of them. The data show around 140,000 clones, 77% seen once. Sequences were obtained from PBMCs. Source of these receptors: a woman between 40 and 50 years old in good health and CMV-seronegative.

The J gene is TRBJ2-4, the V gene TRBV6-5, with 7 bases identical to TRBD1. Germline V CDR1 and CDR2: MNHEY, SVGAGI. V was clipped by 6 bases and J by 4 bases; unmatched bases: 9. CDR3 length equals 15 residues. CDR3 nucleotides: TGTGCCAGCAGCAAGAGGGGGCCCACGAAAAACATTCAGTACTTC. As protein: CASSKRGPTKNIQYF.

The chain joins TRBV2 to TRBJ2-5; 7 bases are a match to TRBD1. The CDR3 runs 14 residues. J gave up 5 bases and V 5 bases, and 8 bases lay outside the gene matches. Per the germline V gene, CDR1 is SNHLY and CDR2 is FYNNEI. CDR3 bases: TGTGCCAGCAGTACAGGGGTAGGAGAGGAGACCCAGTACTTC. Translation gives CASSTGVGEETQYF. The complete variable domain, with remaining parts taken from reference TRBV2 and TRBJ2-5, reads EPEVTQTPSHQVTQMGQEVILRCVPISNHLYFYWYRQILGQKVEFLVSFYNNEISEKSEIFDDQFSVERPDGSNFTLKIRSTKLEDSAMYFCASSTGVGEETQYFGPGTRLLVL.

V is TRBV5-6 and J is TRBJ1-1, with 7 bases that match TRBD1. The germline CDR1 and CDR2 sequences are SGHDT and YYEEEE. The CDR3 consists of 13 residues. V shed 4 bases, J shed 11 bases, and the junction held 11 bases outside the gene matches. CDR3 sequence (DNA): TGTGCCAGCAGCAGCGACAGGGTTTTTGAGGCTTTCTTT. Translating it yields CASSSDRVFEAFF.

A few counts support this clone. The chain links TRBV5-4 to TRBJ1-2; D might be TRBD1 (6 bases). Deletions cut 0 bases from V and 3 bases from J, with 15 bases between. CDR1 is SGHNT, CDR2 YYREEE, per germline (reference sequence). The CDR3 contains 16 residues. In DNA, the CDR3 is TGTGCCAGCAGCTTGGGGGGGCAGGCAGGAGACTATGGCTACACCTTC. Its protein product is CASSLGGQAGDYGYTF.

This clone was picked up a small number of times. The chain couples TRBV28 to TRBJ2-5; D perhaps matches TRBD1 (7 bases). The germline gives CDR1 MDHEN, CDR2 SYDVKM. Trimming removed 8 bases from V and 3 bases from J, with 16 bases in between. The CDR3 covers 14 residues. Here the CDR3 DNA reads TGTGCCAGCCGCCCGGGGGACAGAGAAGAGACCCAGTACTTC. Translating gives CASRPGDREETQYF.

The rearrangement joins TRBV5-6 to TRBJ1-2; D is uncertain. Germline assignment: CDR1 SGHDT and CDR2 YYEEEE. V gave up 2 bases and J gave up 7 bases, with 12 bases separating them. This CDR3 contains 13 residues. This CDR3 reads CASSFEGISGYTF. The CDR3 nucleotides read TGTGCCAGCAGCTTTGAGGGTATAAGTGGCTACACCTTC.

This rearrangement joins TRBV4-3 to TRBJ2-3; 7 bases match TRBD1. With V trimmed by 4 bases and J by 4 bases, 5 bases remained unmatched. Germline CDR1 and CDR2: LGHNA and YSLEER. The CDR3 runs to 14 residues. CDR3 bases: TGCGCCAGCAGCCCACAGGGGCCCCCAGATACGCAGTATTTT. It encodes CASSPQGPPDTQYF.

The rearrangement uses TRBV7-6 and TRBJ1-1, with 9 bases matching TRBD1. Germline V lookup: CDR1 SGHVS, CDR2 FNYEAQ. This CDR3 is built from 17 residues. Trimming cost V 5 bases and J 4 bases; bases outside gene matches: 14. CDR3 residues: CASSLRPGTGTRTEAFF. The DNA for the CDR3 is TGTGCCAGCAGCCTACGTCCCGGGACAGGGACCCGCACTGAAGCTTTCTTT.

J is TRBJ1-1 and V is TRBV7-2; D is ambiguous. Germline V lookup: CDR1 SGHTA, CDR2 FQGNSA. The CDR3 runs to 13 residues. V was trimmed by 5 bases and J by 1 base, leaving 8 bases between them. CDR3 sequence: CASSVRGNTEAFF. The CDR3 DNA sequence: TGTGCCAGCAGCGTCCGGGGGAACACTGAAGCTTTCTTT.

In this sample, this clone turned up once. This chain connects TRBV19 to TRBJ1-1; 7 nucleotides match TRBD1. There are 14 residues in the CDR3. The J segment lost 4 bases and the V segment lost 3 bases, leaving 5 bases of the junction unmatched. CDR1 is LNHDA and CDR2 is SQIVND in the germline V gene (reference sequence). In DNA, the CDR3 is TGTGCCAGTAGTATCCCAGGGGGAAGCACTGAAGCTTTCTTT. It yields the protein CASSIPGGSTEAFF.

The genes are TRBV28 and TRBJ2-7, with D possibly TRBD1 on 5 matching bases. Trimming shortened V by 5 bases and J by 0 bases, and 14 bases separated the two germline ends. The germline V gene encodes CDR1 MDHEN and CDR2 SYDVKM. The CDR3 is 15 residues long. In nucleotides, the CDR3 is TGTGCCAGCAGTGCGGTGACAGCTTTCTCCTACGAGCAGTACTTC. Its translation is CASSAVTAFSYEQYF.

Note on this clone: Sequence at one end of the junction differs from germline and may be a read error. The rearrangement joins TRBV7-7 to TRBJ2-1, with D perhaps TRBD2 (5 bases). Germline assignment: CDR1 SSHAT and CDR2 FNYEAQ (reference sequence). The CDR3 has 15 residues. CDR3 amino acids: CASSQYRSGYNEQFF. The DNA of the CDR3 is TGTGCTAGCAGTCAATACCGCAGCGGCTACAATGAGCAGTTCTTC. Drawing the rest from reference TRBV7-7 and TRBJ2-1, the complete variable domain is GAGVSQSPRYKVTKRGQDVTLRCDPISSHATLYWYQQALGQGPEFLTYFNYEAQPDKSGLPSDRFSAERPEGSISTLTIQRTEQRDSAMYRCASSQYRSGYNEQFFGPGTRLTVL.

This chain uses TRBV11-3 with TRBJ2-3, with D hard to call. Germline CDR1 is SGHNT and CDR2 is YENEEA. Trimming cost V 7 bases and J 2 bases, with 4 bases left between them. This CDR3 comprises 11 residues. The chain's CDR3 is CASTLTDTQYF. The DNA of the CDR3 is TGTGCCAGCACCCTCACAGATACGCAGTATTTT.

This chain links TRBV5-4 with TRBJ1-4; a possible D gene is TRBD1 (5 bases). The CDR3 is made up of 15 amino acids. The V gene's germline CDR1 is SGHNT and CDR2 YYREEE (reference sequence). With 5 bases removed from V and 4 bases from J, the gap between germline ends came to 15 bases. CDR3 DNA sequence: TGTGCCAGCAGTCAGGCAGGGATATTTAATGAAAAACTGTTTTTT. This translates into CASSQAGIFNEKLFF.

The J gene is TRBJ2-5, the V gene TRBV6-1; 9 nucleotides agree with TRBD2. V shed 2 bases, J shed 2 bases, and the junction held 6 bases outside the gene matches. The CDR3 is made up of 16 amino acids. Germline V gene lookup returns CDR1 MNHNS and CDR2 SASEGT. The CDR3 region is CASSESWRGGQETQYF. The CDR3 DNA reads as TGTGCCAGCAGTGAAAGTTGGCGGGGGGGGCAAGAGACCCAGTACTTC.

This clone was detected only a few times. V and J are TRBV5-1 and TRBJ1-5, with D uncertain. Per germline, CDR1 SGHRS and CDR2 YFSETQ. This CDR3 spans 13 amino acids. Trimming removed 0 bases from V and 7 bases from J, with 8 bases in between. CDR3 loop: CASSLGGPQPQHF. CDR3 in DNA: TGCGCCAGCAGCTTGGGAGGGCCCCAGCCCCAGCATTTT.

The chain combines TRBV29-1 with TRBJ1-1; no firm D call. This CDR3 is built from 14 residues. Trimming stripped 4 bases from V and 6 bases from J, with 18 bases between. In germline, CDR1 is SQVTM, CDR2 ANQGSEA. The CDR3 DNA sequence: TGCAGCGTTGGGTCCCAGTTTTTCCCCGCTGAAGCTTTCTTT. Translation: CSVGSQFFPAEAFF.

This clone was seen just once. This chain connects TRBV2 to TRBJ1-4; 7 bases align to TRBD1. The germline V gene encodes CDR1 SNHLY and CDR2 FYNNEI. Unmatched junction bases numbered 8, after V lost 7 bases and J lost 0 bases. The CDR3 has 16 amino acids. For the CDR3, the DNA is TGTGCCAGCAAAATAGGACAGGCTGCAACTAATGAAAAACTGTTTTTT. Its protein product is CASKIGQAATNEKLFF. Supplemented by reference TRBV2 and TRBJ1-4, the full variable domain reads EPEVTQTPSHQVTQMGQEVILRCVPISNHLYFYWYRQILGQKVEFLVSFYNNEISEKSEIFDDQFSVERPDGSNFTLKIRSTKLEDSAMYFCASKIGQAATNEKLFFGSGTQLSVL.

This chain links TRBV15 with TRBJ2-7, with D uncertain. The V gene lost 0 bases and the J gene lost 7 bases, with 7 bases spanning the gap. Germline V gene data show CDR1 as LNHNV and CDR2 as YYDKDF (reference sequence). The CDR3 length is 12 residues. This chain's CDR3 is CATSRDLVEQYF. CDR3 DNA: TGTGCCACCAGCAGAGACCTAGTAGAGCAGTACTTC.

The chain couples TRBV7-2 to TRBJ1-2; D may be TRBD1 (5 bases). V lost 5 bases, J lost 6 bases, and 16 bases lay in between. The CDR3 runs 14 residues. Per germline, CDR1 SGHTA and CDR2 FQGNSA. As DNA, the CDR3 is TGTGCCAGCAGCCCTATAGGGACTTGGGATGGCTACACCTTC. Residues: CASSPIGTWDGYTF.

The chain recombines TRBV6-5 with TRBJ1-2; no firm D call. Trimming left V 0 bases short and J 1 base short, with 6 bases between. The germline V gene has CDR1 MNHEY and CDR2 SVGAGI. The CDR3 runs 14 residues. CDR3 loop: CASSYSEDNYGYTF. The CDR3 DNA reads as TGTGCCAGCAGTTACTCGGAGGATAACTATGGCTACACCTTC.

Of note for this clone: The identical CDR3 is also encoded by other nucleotide sequences in the sample. The V and J genes are TRBV7-3 and TRBJ1-1; D not resolved. The CDR3 is made up of 13 amino acids. The V end lost 5 bases, the J end lost 1 base, and 8 bases lay between the germline ends. Germline V gene lookup returns CDR1 SGHTA and CDR2 FQGTGA. DNA of the CDR3: TGTGCCAGCAGCCCGGGAGGGAACACTGAAGCTTTCTTT. Amino acid sequence: CASSPGGNTEAFF.

CDR3 nucleotides: TGTGCCTGGGGGGGGGATTCCTACGAGCAGTACTTC. Residues: CAWGGDSYEQYF. This chain connects TRBV30 to TRBJ2-7, with 7 bases lining up with TRBD2. This CDR3 comprises 12 residues. The germline CDR1 and CDR2 sequences are GTSNPN and SVGIG (reference sequence). Germline trimming cut 5 bases from V and 1 base from J; bases unmatched to any gene: 2.

The chain employs TRBV7-9 and TRBJ1-2, with TRBD1 identical over 7 bases. The CDR3 spans 17 residues. From germline, CDR1 is SEHNR and CDR2 FQNEAQ (reference sequence). The J segment lost 4 bases and the V segment lost 2 bases, leaving 13 bases of the junction unmatched. The CDR3 here is CASSLLGGRGSSYGYTF. The DNA for the CDR3 is TGTGCCAGCAGCTTACTAGGCGGCAGGGGGAGCTCCTATGGCTACACCTTC. Looking up the rest from reference TRBV7-9 and TRBJ1-2 gives the full variable domain: DTGVSQNPRHKITKRGQNVTFRCDPISEHNRLYWYRQTLGQGPEFLTYFQNEAQLEKSRLLSDRFSAERPKGSFSTLEIQRTEQGDSAMYLCASSLLGGRGSSYGYTFGSGTRLTVV.

V usage is TRBV6-5 and J usage is TRBJ1-5; tentative D call: TRBD1 (6 bases). Between the trimmed V and J ends, which lost 5 bases and 7 bases, there was a span of 12 bases. CDR1 is MNHEY and CDR2 is SVGAGI in the germline V gene. This CDR3 has 13 residues. CDR3 DNA: TGTGCCAGCAGTACAGGGAAAGGGCAGCCCCAGCATTTT. It is translated as CASSTGKGQPQHF.

This clone was found once. The J gene is TRBJ2-5, the V gene TRBV29-1; the D gene is possibly TRBD2 (6 bases). The CDR3 is 13 residues long. V gave up 0 bases and J gave up 11 bases, with 16 bases separating them. The germline V gene has CDR1 SQVTM and CDR2 ANQGSEA. This CDR3 is CSVEDLTGGEQYF. CDR3 sequence (DNA): TGCAGCGTTGAAGATTTGACCGGGGGAGAGCAGTACTTC.

The genes are TRBV7-6 and TRBJ2-5; D is ambiguous. This CDR3 comprises 17 residues. Germline V gene data show CDR1 as SGHVS and CDR2 as FNYEAQ. Trimming took 1 base from V and 4 from J, leaving 19 bases between them. The CDR3 loop is CASSLGAFKKLGETQYF. The CDR3, as DNA: TGTGCCAGCAGCTTAGGGGCATTCAAAAAATTGGGAGAGACCCAGTACTTC. The variable domain in full, with the rest retrieved from reference TRBV7-6 and TRBJ2-5, is GAGVSQSPRYKVTKRGQDVALRCDPISGHVSLYWYRQALGQGPEFLTYFNYEAQQDKSGLPNDRFSAERPEGSISTLTIQRTEQRDSAMYRCASSLGAFKKLGETQYFGPGTRLLVL.